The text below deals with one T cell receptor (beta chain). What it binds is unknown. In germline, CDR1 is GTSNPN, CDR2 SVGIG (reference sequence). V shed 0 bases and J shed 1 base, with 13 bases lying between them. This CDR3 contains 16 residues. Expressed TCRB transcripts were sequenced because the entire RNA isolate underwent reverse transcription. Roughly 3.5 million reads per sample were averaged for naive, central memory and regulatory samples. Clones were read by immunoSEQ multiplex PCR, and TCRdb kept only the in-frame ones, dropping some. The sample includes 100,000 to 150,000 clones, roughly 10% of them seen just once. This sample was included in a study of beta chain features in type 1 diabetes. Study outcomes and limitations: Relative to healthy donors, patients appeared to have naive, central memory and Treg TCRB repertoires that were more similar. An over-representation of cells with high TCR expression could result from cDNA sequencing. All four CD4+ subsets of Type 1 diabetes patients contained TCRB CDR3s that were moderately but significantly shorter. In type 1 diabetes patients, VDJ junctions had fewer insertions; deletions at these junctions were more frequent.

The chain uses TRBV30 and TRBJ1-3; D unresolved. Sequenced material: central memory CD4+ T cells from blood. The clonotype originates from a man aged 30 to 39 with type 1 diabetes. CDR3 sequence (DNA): TGTGCCTGGAGTGTCCGCGTTCCGAGATCTGGAAACACCATATATTTT. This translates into CAWSVRVPRSGNTIYF.